Each of the 26 T cell receptor beta chains below was sequenced from the same sample in a study of blood T cell repertoires in COVID-19 (dated by TCRdb to 2018 to 2021). Receptor amplification or capture employed the immunoSEQ multiplex PCR assay. What TCRdb holds here is the immuneACCESS table cut down to in-frame rearrangements. Part of the clones is not present; checked against another copy, under half of the missing clones reflect an unresolved V gene, and the others are unexplained. The sample records a few hundred thousand clones, 85% of which are singletons. The ten most abundant clones make up approximately 3.7% of the sample. Sequencing was done on a sample of peripheral blood. All receptors derive from a woman aged 18-29 years with acute or convalescent COVID-19.

V usage is TRBV19 and J usage is TRBJ2-1; 10 bases match TRBD1. Germline-derived CDR1 and CDR2 are LNHDA and SQIVND (reference sequence). With 5 bases clipped from V and 14 bases from J, the junction kept 9 bases outside the gene matches. The CDR3 has 13 residues. As DNA, the CDR3 is TGTGCCAGTAGTCCCACCCGGGGGACAGGGGAGTTCTTC. Translated: CASSPTRGTGEFF. The whole variable domain, filled in from reference TRBV19 and TRBJ2-1, reads DGGITQSPKYLFRKEGQNVTLSCEQNLNHDAMYWYRQDPGQGLRLIYYSQIVNDFQKGDIAEGYSVSREKKESFPLTVTSAQKNPTAFYLCASSPTRGTGEFFGPGTRLTVL.

V is TRBV24-1 and J is TRBJ2-1, with 8 bases that match TRBD1. Germline loops: CDR1 KGHDR, CDR2 SFDVKD. The CDR3 totals 13 residues. J lost 10 bases, V lost 4 bases, and 5 bases had no gene match. This chain's CDR3 is CATSEDRGSEQFF. CDR3 DNA sequence: TGTGCCACCAGTGAAGACAGGGGCAGCGAGCAGTTCTTC.

The rearrangement joins TRBV12-5 to TRBJ1-5; 7 nucleotides agree with TRBD1. V lost 0 bases, J lost 3 bases, and 11 bases stayed unmatched. The CDR3 consists of 18 residues. Germline-derived CDR1 and CDR2 are LGHNT and FRNRAP. CDR3 region: CASGLVSRGQAYNQPQHF. The CDR3 bases are TGTGCTAGTGGTTTGGTAAGCCGAGGACAGGCCTACAATCAGCCCCAGCATTTT.

This clone was found once. The genes are TRBV5-6 and TRBJ1-6, with D possibly matching TRBD1 (6 bases). The CDR3 has 15 residues. Trimming stripped 3 bases from V and 9 bases from J, with 16 bases between. Per germline, CDR1 SGHDT and CDR2 YYEEEE. CDR3 nucleotides: TGTGCCAGCAGCTCCGGAGGGGGGGTATTTTCACCCCTCCACTTT. It specifies CASSSGGGVFSPLHF.

The chain uses TRBV27 and TRBJ2-1, with 9 bases aligning to TRBD1. CDR3 length: 16 amino acids. Germline loops: CDR1 MNHEY, CDR2 SMNVEV (reference sequence). Unmatched junction bases numbered 11, after V lost 6 bases and J lost 5 bases. The CDR3 reads CASSPLGTGLHNEQFF. DNA for the CDR3: TGTGCCAGCAGCCCTTTGGGGACAGGGCTTCACAATGAGCAGTTCTTC.

The J gene is TRBJ1-2, the V gene TRBV4-1; 12 positions match TRBD1. Germline V lookup: CDR1 MGHRA, CDR2 YSYEKL. Losses at the gene ends were 2 bases for V and 8 bases for J; bases not matched to a gene: 12. The CDR3 length is 17 residues. The CDR3 here is CASSQPPRDRGHRGYTF. CDR3 nucleotides: TGCGCCAGCAGCCAACCCCCCCGGGACAGGGGGCATAGAGGCTACACCTTC.

The chain joins TRBV5-4 to TRBJ2-3; D unclear. Germline CDR1 SGHNT, CDR2 YYREEE (reference sequence). With 4 bases removed from V and 1 base from J, the gap between germline ends came to 13 bases. CDR3 length equals 15 residues. In DNA, the CDR3 is TGTGCCAGCAGCCGAACTCTGGCGGGCACAGATACGCAGTATTTT. It specifies CASSRTLAGTDTQYF.

This chain uses TRBV2 with TRBJ2-7; 16 bases match TRBD2. The CDR3 consists of 20 residues. The V and J ends lost 6 bases and 4 bases, in that order; junction bases with no gene match: 18. Germline loops: CDR1 SNHLY, CDR2 FYNNEI. The CDR3 protein is CASRARPGLAGGPGLYEQYF. The CDR3 DNA reads TGTGCCAGCAGAGCCCGCCCGGGACTAGCGGGAGGGCCAGGGTTGTACGAGCAGTACTTC.

In DNA, the CDR3 is TGTGCCAGCAGTTACGACCGACAGCCCTATGGCTACACCTTC. Translating it yields CASSYDRQPYGYTF. The chain has TRBV6-5 and TRBJ1-2; D possibly corresponds to TRBD1 (5 bases). Trimming took 2 bases from V and 4 from J, leaving 11 bases between them. CDR1 MNHEY and CDR2 SVGAGI come from the germline V gene. The CDR3 length is 14 residues.

For this clone: One end of the junction fails to match germline, which may point to a read error. V and J are TRBV11-2 and TRBJ1-5, with D tentatively TRBD1 (5 bases). The CDR3 has 14 amino acids. The germline gives CDR1 SGHAT, CDR2 FQNNGV. This chain's CDR3 is CASSIDGGDQPQHF. The CDR3 DNA is TGTGCCAGCAGCATAGACGGGGGTGATCAGCCCCAGCATTTT.

This sequence joins TRBV6-1 and TRBJ2-5; D is possibly TRBD1 (6 bases). The CDR3 is 16 residues long. V was trimmed by 3 bases and J by 4 bases, leaving 18 bases between them. CDR1 is MNHNS and CDR2 is SASEGT in the germline V gene. The CDR3 loop reads CASSDPGGQHGETQYF. Here the CDR3 DNA reads TGTGCCAGCAGTGACCCGGGTGGACAGCACGGAGAGACCCAGTACTTC.

The chain carries TRBV5-1 and TRBJ1-3; a possible D gene is TRBD1 (5 bases). The V gene lost 3 bases and the J gene lost 0 bases, with 10 bases spanning the gap. Germline loops: CDR1 SGHRS, CDR2 YFSETQ. The CDR3 has 15 amino acids. The CDR3 protein is CASSSIGASGNTIYF. The CDR3 region has the DNA TGCGCCAGCAGCTCCATTGGGGCCTCTGGAAACACCATATATTTT. The whole variable domain, filled in from reference TRBV5-1 and TRBJ1-3, reads KAGVTQTPRYLIKTRGQQVTLSCSPISGHRSVSWYQQTPGQGLQFLFEYFSETQRNKGNFPGRFSGRQFSNSRSEMNVSTLELGDSALYLCASSSIGASGNTIYFGEGSWLTVV.

The rearrangement joins TRBV11-2 to TRBJ2-3, with a weak D call TRBD1 (6 bases). The CDR3 is 13 residues long. V was clipped by 5 bases and J by 6 bases, with 12 bases between them. From germline, CDR1 is SGHAT and CDR2 FQNNGV. In DNA form, the CDR3 reads TGTGCCAGCAGCGCCGGGACATACGATACGCAGTATTTT. Residues: CASSAGTYDTQYF.

This chain connects TRBV19 to TRBJ1-2; tentatively, D is TRBD1 (5 bases). V was pared by 6 bases and J by 6 bases, with 11 bases between. Germline CDR1 LNHDA, CDR2 SQIVND (reference sequence). The CDR3 runs 12 residues. The CDR3 region is CASSREGNGYTF. CDR3 DNA sequence: TGTGCCAGTAGCAGGGAGGGGAATGGCTACACCTTC.

The V gene is TRBV13, the J gene TRBJ1-5, with 10 bases matching TRBD1. Germline CDR1 is PRHDT and CDR2 is FYEKMQ (reference sequence). The CDR3 runs to 17 residues. Trimming cost V 2 bases and J 1 base; bases outside gene matches: 5. This chain's CDR3 is CASSLYRDRGSNQPQHF. The CDR3 coding sequence is TGTGCCAGCAGCTTATACCGGGACAGGGGAAGCAATCAGCCCCAGCATTTT.

The rearrangement links TRBV19 to TRBJ2-7; 9 nucleotides match TRBD2. Per the germline V gene, CDR1 is LNHDA and CDR2 is SQIVND (reference sequence). V gave up 5 bases and J gave up 2 bases; unmatched junction bases: 10. The CDR3 consists of 16 residues. The CDR3 DNA reads as TGTGCCAGTAGTCCTGACGGACTAGCGTCAACCTACGAGCAGTACTTC. It yields the protein CASSPDGLASTYEQYF.

The count of this clone is one. This chain joins TRBV27 and TRBJ1-2, with D unresolved. The germline V and J ends were trimmed by 6 bases and 4 bases, with 12 bases remaining between them. This CDR3 spans 13 amino acids. Germline CDR1 and CDR2: MNHEY and SMNVEV (reference sequence). CDR3 sequence: CASRELKRYGYTF. The DNA of the CDR3 is TGTGCCAGCAGAGAGCTGAAGCGCTATGGCTACACCTTC.

The chain couples TRBV3-1 (or the pseudogene TRBV3-2) to TRBJ2-1; the match to TRBD2 covers 8 bases. The germline V gene encodes CDR1 LGHDT and CDR2 YNNKEL (reference sequence). V lost 4 bases to trimming and J lost 8 bases; unmatched junction nucleotides: 1. The CDR3 contains 12 residues. DNA for the CDR3: TGTGCCAGCAGCCCGGGACTAGATGAGCAGTTCTTC. This translates into CASSPGLDEQFF.

The CDR3 loop is CASSPDRGAGTEAFF. In DNA, the CDR3 is TGTGCCAGCAGCCCGGACCGGGGGGCTGGCACTGAAGCTTTCTTT. The chain carries TRBV25-1 and TRBJ1-1; perhaps TRBD1 as D (6 bases). CDR3 length: 15 residues. Trimming took off 6 bases at V and 4 bases at J, with 18 bases between the two ends. Germline-derived CDR1 and CDR2 are MGHDK and SYGVNS. Looking up the rest from reference TRBV25-1 and TRBJ1-1 gives the full variable domain: EADIYQTPRYLVIGTGKKITLECSQTMGHDKMYWYQQDPGMELHLIHYSYGVNSTEKGDLSSESTVSRIRTEHFPLTLESARPSHTSQYLCASSPDRGAGTEAFFGQGTRLTVV.

J is TRBJ1-1 and V is TRBV11-2; TRBD1 matches at 7 bases. Germline V gives CDR1 SGHAT, CDR2 FQNNGV. The CDR3 length is 13 residues. V lost 1 base and J lost 7; bases outside the gene matches: 3. As DNA, the CDR3 is TGTGCCAGCAGCTTAGGTGGGACAGATGAAGCTTTCTTT. This encodes CASSLGGTDEAFF.

V gene TRBV19 combines with J gene TRBJ1-1; 8 nucleotides match TRBD1. V shed 5 bases and J 5 bases; nucleotides not matched to a gene: 4. Germline CDR1 is LNHDA and CDR2 is SQIVND (reference sequence). The CDR3 contains 13 residues. The chain's CDR3 is CASSSRQGTEAFF. In nucleotides, the CDR3 is TGTGCCAGTAGTTCTCGACAGGGGACTGAAGCTTTCTTT.

The CDR3, as DNA: TGTGCCAGCAGCGCACAGGGTAACTACATTCAGTACTTC. It yields the protein CASSAQGNYIQYF. This chain links TRBV9 with TRBJ2-4; tentatively, D is TRBD1 (6 bases). CDR3 length equals 13 residues. Germline V gene sequence: CDR1 SGDLS, CDR2 YYNGEE. Trimming took off 3 bases at V and 8 bases at J, with 12 bases between the two ends. The full variable domain, in which reference TRBV9 and TRBJ2-4 provide the parts outside the CDR3, is DSGVTQTPKHLITATGQRVTLRCSPRSGDLSVYWYQQSLDQGLQFLIQYYNGEERAKGNILERFSAQQFPDLHSELNLSSLELGDSALYFCASSAQGNYIQYFGAGTRLSVL.

V gene TRBV6-5 combines with J gene TRBJ1-2, with D perhaps TRBD1 (5 bases). V lost 4 bases and J lost 5, with 17 bases in between. The CDR3 spans 15 residues. Germline V gives CDR1 MNHEY, CDR2 SVGAGI. In DNA form, the CDR3 reads TGTGCCAGCAGTTCCGATTCAAGGGGAGGGTATGGCTACACCTTC. It yields the protein CASSSDSRGGYGYTF.

This rearrangement joins TRBV5-1 to TRBJ1-4, with a possible D match to TRBD1 (5 bases). CDR1 SGHRS and CDR2 YFSETQ come from the germline V gene. Trimming removed 0 bases at V and 6 bases at J, with 9 bases between. The CDR3 loop spans 14 amino acids. The CDR3 reads CASSLEGDDEKLFF. CDR3 DNA: TGCGCCAGCAGCTTGGAAGGGGATGATGAAAAACTGTTTTTT.

The genes are TRBV28 and TRBJ2-7; TRBD1 matches at 11 bases. The V segment lost 6 bases and the J segment 4 bases; nucleotides outside the gene matches: 11. The CDR3 has 16 amino acids. Germline V CDR1 and CDR2: MDHEN, SYDVKM. CDR3 bases: TGTGCCAGCAGCCGACCGGTGGGACAGGGGGATTACGAGCAGTACTTC. Translating it yields CASSRPVGQGDYEQYF.

The J gene is TRBJ2-7, the V gene TRBV6-5, with 9 bases aligning to TRBD1. The CDR3 sequence is 16 residues long. CDR1 MNHEY and CDR2 SVGAGI come from the germline V gene. The ends lost 0 bases at V and 1 base at J; junction bases unmatched: 4. CDR3 loop: CASSYSWTGESYEQYF. The DNA for the CDR3 is TGTGCCAGCAGTTACTCATGGACAGGGGAGTCCTACGAGCAGTACTTC.